The clone carrying this T cell receptor beta chain was seen ten or more times. Its antigen is not identified. The data were obtained in a study of breast tumors, draining lymph nodes, adjacent tissues. The lymph nodes were axillary draining lymph nodes from breast cancer patients. Overall study findings and caveats: Tumor TCR diversity was below lymph nodes but above nontumor tissue. Compared with basal-like, luminal-like tumors shared significantly more repertoire with nontumor tissue. The data were judged consistent with most tumor T cells coming from lymph node and expanding in tumor. The lymph node origin of tumor T cells was framed as consistent with a hypothesis, not demonstrated.

From the multiplex PCR reads, TCRdb called clonotypes with MiXCR, one entry per CDR3 protein. Of more than 250,000 distinct CDR3 sequences listed, 30% were seen once; the top ten hold more than 1%. CDR1 and CDR2 (germline): WSHSY, SAAADI. This CDR3 region has 14 residues. V was clipped by 6 bases and J by 4 bases, with 13 bases between them. This chain connects TRBV10-2 to TRBJ2-1; D is possibly TRBD1 (5 bases). This clonotype originated in a female donor with breast cancer. Some clones in this sample may be carry-over from other donors' samples. Sequenced: axillary lymph node tissue. The CDR3 DNA sequence: TGCGCCAGCAGCCGACAGTCCTTGTACAATGAGCAGTTCTTC. This gives the protein CASSRQSLYNEQFF.